This TCR beta chain came from a study of shared clonotypes between healthy human individuals. Study-level findings and limits: Clonotype sharing among donors was expected to depend on sequencing depth. Around 5.3% of naive CD4 clonotypes were shared across four donors.

V lost 2 bases and J lost 5, with 13 bases in between. Germline CDR1 and CDR2: SGHDT and YYEEEE. The CDR3 loop spans 14 amino acids. Worth noting for this clone: The antigen remains undetermined.

The input for sorted-subset replicate PCRs was about 200 ng DNA, approximately 30,000 T cell genomes. The table came from immunoSEQ multiplex PCR; TCRdb's copy has only in-frame clones and leaves some out. Here the sample spans about 380,000 clones, 95% to 97% being singletons. The clonotype was recovered from a man younger than 45 in good health. What was sequenced was memory CD8+ T cells sorted from blood. The subset: CD45RO+ cells pooled with CCR7-negative TemRA cells. The gene calls are TRBV5-6 and TRBJ1-2; D may be TRBD1 (5 bases). The DNA for the CDR3 is TGTGCCAGCAGCTTCAAGGATAGGGGATATGGCTACACCTTC. It is translated as CASSFKDRGYGYTF.